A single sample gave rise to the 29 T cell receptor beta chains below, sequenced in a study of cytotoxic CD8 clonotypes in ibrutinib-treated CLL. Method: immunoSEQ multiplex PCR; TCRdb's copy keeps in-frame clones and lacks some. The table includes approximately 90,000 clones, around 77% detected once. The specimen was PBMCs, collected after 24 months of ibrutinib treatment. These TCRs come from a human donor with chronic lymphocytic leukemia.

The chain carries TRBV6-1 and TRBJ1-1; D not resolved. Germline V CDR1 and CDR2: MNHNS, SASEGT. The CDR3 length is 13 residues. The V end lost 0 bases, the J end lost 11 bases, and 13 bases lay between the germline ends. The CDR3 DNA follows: TGTGCCAGCAGTGAAGCCGGCCTTTCATGGGCTTTCTTT. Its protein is CASSEAGLSWAFF.

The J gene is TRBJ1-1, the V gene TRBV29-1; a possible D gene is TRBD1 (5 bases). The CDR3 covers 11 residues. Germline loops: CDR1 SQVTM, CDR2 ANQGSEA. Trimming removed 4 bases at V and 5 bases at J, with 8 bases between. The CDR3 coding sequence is TGCAGCGTTGTCGGGGGGACTGAAGCTTTCTTT. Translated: CSVVGGTEAFF.

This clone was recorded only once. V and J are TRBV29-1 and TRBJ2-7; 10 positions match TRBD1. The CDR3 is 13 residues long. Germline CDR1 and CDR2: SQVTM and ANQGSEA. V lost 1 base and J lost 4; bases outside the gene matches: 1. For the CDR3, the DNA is TGCAGCGTTGAAGGACAGGGGGCATACGAGCAGTACTTC. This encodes CSVEGQGAYEQYF.

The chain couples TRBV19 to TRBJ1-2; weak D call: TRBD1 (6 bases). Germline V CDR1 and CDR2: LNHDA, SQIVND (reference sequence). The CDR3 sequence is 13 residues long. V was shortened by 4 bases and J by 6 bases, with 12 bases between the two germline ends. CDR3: CASSSQGIDGYTF. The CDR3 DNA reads TGTGCCAGTAGTAGCCAGGGGATAGATGGCTACACCTTC. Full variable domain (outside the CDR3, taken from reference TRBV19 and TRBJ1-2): DGGITQSPKYLFRKEGQNVTLSCEQNLNHDAMYWYRQDPGQGLRLIYYSQIVNDFQKGDIAEGYSVSREKKESFPLTVTSAQKNPTAFYLCASSSQGIDGYTFGSGTRLTVV.

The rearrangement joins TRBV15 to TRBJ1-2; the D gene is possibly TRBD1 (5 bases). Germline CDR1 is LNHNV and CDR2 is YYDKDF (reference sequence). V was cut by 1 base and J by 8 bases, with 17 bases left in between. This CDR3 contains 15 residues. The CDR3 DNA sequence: TGTGCCACCAGCAGAGTACTGGACCCTGGGGGAGGCTACACCTTC. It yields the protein CATSRVLDPGGGYTF.

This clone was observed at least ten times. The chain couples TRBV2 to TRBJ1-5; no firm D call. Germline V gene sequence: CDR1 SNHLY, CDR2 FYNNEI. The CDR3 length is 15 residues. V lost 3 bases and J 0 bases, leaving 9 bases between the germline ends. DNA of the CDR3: TGTGCCAGCAGTGACAGACCCTTTAGCAATCAGCCCCAGCATTTT. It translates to CASSDRPFSNQPQHF.

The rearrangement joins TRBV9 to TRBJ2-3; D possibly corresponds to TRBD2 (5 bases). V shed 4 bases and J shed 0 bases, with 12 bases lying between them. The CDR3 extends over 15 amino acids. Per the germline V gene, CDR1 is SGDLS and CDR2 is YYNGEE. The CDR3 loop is CASSLRGLSTDTQYF. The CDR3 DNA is TGTGCCAGCAGCCTAAGAGGGTTGAGCACAGATACGCAGTATTTT.

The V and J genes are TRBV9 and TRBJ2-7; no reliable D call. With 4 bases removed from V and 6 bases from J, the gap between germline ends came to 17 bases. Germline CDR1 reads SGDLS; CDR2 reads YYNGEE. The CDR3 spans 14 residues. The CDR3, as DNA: TGTGCCAGCAGCCCGAATCGGTGGATTCGCGAGCAGTACTTC. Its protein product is CASSPNRWIREQYF.

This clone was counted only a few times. CDR3 sequence (DNA): TGTGCCTGGAGTGTACCGATGAGAAACTATGGCTACACCTTC. Amino acid sequence: CAWSVPMRNYGYTF. The rearrangement joins TRBV30 to TRBJ1-2; D ambiguous. Germline CDR1 and CDR2: GTSNPN and SVGIG (reference sequence). V lost 0 bases to trimming and J lost 2 bases, with 10 bases between them. This CDR3 region has 14 residues. Looking up the rest from reference TRBV30 and TRBJ1-2 gives the full variable domain: SQTIHQWPATLVQPVGSPLSLECTVEGTSNPNLYWYRQAAGRGLQLLFYSVGIGQISSEVPQNLSASRPQDRQFILSSKKLLLSDSGFYLCAWSVPMRNYGYTFGSGTRLTVV.

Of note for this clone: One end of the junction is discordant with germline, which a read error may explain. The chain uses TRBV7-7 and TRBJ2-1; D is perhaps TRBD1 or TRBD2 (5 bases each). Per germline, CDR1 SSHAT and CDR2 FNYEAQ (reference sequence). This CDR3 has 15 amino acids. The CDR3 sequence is CASSLGTWEDNEQFF. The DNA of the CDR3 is TGTGCTAGCAGCTTAGGGACCTGGGAAGACAATGAGCAGTTCTTC. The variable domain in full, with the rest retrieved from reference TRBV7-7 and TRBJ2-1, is GAGVSQSPRYKVTKRGQDVTLRCDPISSHATLYWYQQALGQGPEFLTYFNYEAQPDKSGLPSDRFSAERPEGSISTLTIQRTEQRDSAMYRCASSLGTWEDNEQFFGPGTRLTVL.

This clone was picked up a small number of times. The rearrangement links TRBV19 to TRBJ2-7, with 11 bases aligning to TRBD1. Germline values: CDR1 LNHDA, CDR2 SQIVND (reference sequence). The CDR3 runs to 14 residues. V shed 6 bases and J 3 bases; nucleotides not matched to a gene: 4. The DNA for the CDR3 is TGTGCCAGTAGAGGACAGGGGGCGGTCTACGAGCAGTACTTC. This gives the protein CASRGQGAVYEQYF.

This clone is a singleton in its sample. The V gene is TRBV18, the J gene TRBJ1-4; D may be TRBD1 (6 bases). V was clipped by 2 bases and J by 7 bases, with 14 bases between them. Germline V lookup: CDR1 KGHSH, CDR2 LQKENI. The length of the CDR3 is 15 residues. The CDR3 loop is CASSPSPGQSEKLFF. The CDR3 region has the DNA TGTGCCAGCTCACCATCCCCCGGACAGTCTGAAAAACTGTTTTTT.

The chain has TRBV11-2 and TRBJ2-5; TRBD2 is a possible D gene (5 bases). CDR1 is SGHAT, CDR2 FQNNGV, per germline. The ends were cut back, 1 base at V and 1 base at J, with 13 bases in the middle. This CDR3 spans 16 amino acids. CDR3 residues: CASSLVMAGPQETQYF. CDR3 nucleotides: TGTGCCAGCAGCTTAGTTATGGCGGGCCCCCAAGAGACCCAGTACTTC. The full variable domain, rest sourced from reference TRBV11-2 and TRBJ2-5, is EAGVAQSPRYKIIEKRQSVAFWCNPISGHATLYWYQQILGQGPKLLIQFQNNGVVDDSQLPKDRFSAERLKGVDSTLKIQPAKLEDSAVYLCASSLVMAGPQETQYFGPGTRLLVL.

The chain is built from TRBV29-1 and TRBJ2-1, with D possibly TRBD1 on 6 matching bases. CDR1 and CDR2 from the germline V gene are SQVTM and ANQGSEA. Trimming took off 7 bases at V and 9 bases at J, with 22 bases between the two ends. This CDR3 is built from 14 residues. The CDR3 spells CSAAVGRDNTEQFF. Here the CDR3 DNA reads TGCAGCGCCGCTGTGGGAAGGGACAACACTGAGCAGTTCTTC.

The CDR3 protein is CASSLGGTALAKNIQYF. CDR3 DNA: TGTGCCAGCAGCTTAGGGGGGACAGCGCTAGCCAAAAACATTCAGTACTTC. The chain links TRBV11-3 to TRBJ2-4; 7 bases line up with TRBD1. V shed 1 base, J shed 0 bases, and the junction held 6 bases outside the gene matches. CDR3 length equals 17 residues. Germline assignment: CDR1 SGHNT and CDR2 YENEEA.

The CDR3 nucleotides read TGCGCCAGCAGCCAAGATCATCAGGGGCAAGTTTTCTATGGCTACACCTTC. Residues: CASSQDHQGQVFYGYTF. The chain recombines TRBV4-1 with TRBJ1-2, with D possibly being TRBD1 (6 bases). Germline CDR1 MGHRA, CDR2 YSYEKL. V was clipped by 0 bases and J by 4 bases, with 18 bases between them. The CDR3 sequence is 17 residues long.

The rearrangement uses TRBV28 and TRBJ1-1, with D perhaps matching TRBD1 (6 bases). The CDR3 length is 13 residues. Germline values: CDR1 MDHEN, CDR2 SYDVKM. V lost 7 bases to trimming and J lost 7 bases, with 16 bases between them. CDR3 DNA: TGTGCCAGCACCCCCGGGGGGGCTAATGAAGCTTTCTTT. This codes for CASTPGGANEAFF.

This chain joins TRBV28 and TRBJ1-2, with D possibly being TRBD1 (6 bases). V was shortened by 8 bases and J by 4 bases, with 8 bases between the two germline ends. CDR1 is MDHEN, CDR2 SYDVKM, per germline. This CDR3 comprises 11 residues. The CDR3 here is CASGQFYGYTF. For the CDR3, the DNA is TGTGCCAGCGGACAGTTCTATGGCTACACCTTC.

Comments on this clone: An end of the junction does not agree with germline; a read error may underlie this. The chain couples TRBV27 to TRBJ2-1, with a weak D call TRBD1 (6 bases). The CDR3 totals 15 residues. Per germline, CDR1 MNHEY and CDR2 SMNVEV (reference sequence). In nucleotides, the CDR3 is TGTGCCAGCAGTCTATCACAGGGAATCTACAATGAGCAGTTCTTC. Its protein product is CASSLSQGIYNEQFF.

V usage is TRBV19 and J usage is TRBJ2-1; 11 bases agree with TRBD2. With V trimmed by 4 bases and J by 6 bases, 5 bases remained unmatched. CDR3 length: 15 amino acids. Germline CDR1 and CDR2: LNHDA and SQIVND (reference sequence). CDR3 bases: TGTGCCAGTAGTAAAATAGCGGGAGGGCCCAATGAGCAGTTCTTC. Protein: CASSKIAGGPNEQFF. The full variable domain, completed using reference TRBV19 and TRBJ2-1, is DGGITQSPKYLFRKEGQNVTLSCEQNLNHDAMYWYRQDPGQGLRLIYYSQIVNDFQKGDIAEGYSVSREKKESFPLTVTSAQKNPTAFYLCASSKIAGGPNEQFFGPGTRLTVL.

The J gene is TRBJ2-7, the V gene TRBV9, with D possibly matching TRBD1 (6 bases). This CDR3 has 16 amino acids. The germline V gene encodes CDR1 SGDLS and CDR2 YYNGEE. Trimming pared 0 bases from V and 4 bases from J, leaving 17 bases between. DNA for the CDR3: TGTGCCAGCAGCGTAGGTTCATTGGGGGCGACATACGAGCAGTACTTC. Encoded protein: CASSVGSLGATYEQYF.

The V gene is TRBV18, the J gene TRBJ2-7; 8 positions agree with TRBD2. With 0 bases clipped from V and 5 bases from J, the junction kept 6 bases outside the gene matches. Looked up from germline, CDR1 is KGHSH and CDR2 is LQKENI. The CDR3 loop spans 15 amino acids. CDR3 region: CASSPPSLAGNEQYF. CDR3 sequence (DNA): TGTGCCAGCTCACCACCTTCGCTAGCGGGTAACGAGCAGTACTTC.

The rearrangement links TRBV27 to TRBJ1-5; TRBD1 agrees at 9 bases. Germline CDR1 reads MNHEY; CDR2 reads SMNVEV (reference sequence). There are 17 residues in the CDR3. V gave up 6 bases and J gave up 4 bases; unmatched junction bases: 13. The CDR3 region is CASSGSYLTGGNQPQHF. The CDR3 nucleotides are TGTGCCAGCAGCGGCTCGTACTTGACAGGGGGGAATCAGCCCCAGCATTTT.

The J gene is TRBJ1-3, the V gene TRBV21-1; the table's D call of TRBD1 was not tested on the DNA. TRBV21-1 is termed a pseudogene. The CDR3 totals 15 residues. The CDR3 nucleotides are TGTGCCAGCAGCAAGGGACATCGCTCTGGAAACACCATATATTTT. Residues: CASSKGHRSGNTIYF.

In DNA form, the CDR3 reads TGTGCCAGCAACTTAGATAGACTACAGGGTAGCATAGACACTGAAGCTTTCTTT. Translated, it gives CASNLDRLQGSIDTEAFF. The chain combines TRBV28 with TRBJ1-1, with a possible D match to TRBD1 (6 bases). The CDR3 is 18 amino acids. From germline, CDR1 is MDHEN and CDR2 SYDVKM. V was pared by 7 bases and J by 3 bases, with 27 bases between.

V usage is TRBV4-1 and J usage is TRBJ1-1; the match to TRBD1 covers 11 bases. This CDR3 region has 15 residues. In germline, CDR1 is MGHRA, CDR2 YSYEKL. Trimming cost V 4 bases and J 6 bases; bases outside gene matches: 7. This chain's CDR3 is CASSRGTGGMAEAFF. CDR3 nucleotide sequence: TGCGCCAGCAGCCGCGGGACAGGGGGTATGGCTGAAGCTTTCTTT.

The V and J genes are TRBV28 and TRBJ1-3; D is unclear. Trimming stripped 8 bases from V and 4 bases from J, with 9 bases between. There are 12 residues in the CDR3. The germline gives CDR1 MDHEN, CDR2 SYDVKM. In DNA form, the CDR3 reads TGTGCCAGCTCCGCCCAAGGAAACACCATATATTTT. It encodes CASSAQGNTIYF.

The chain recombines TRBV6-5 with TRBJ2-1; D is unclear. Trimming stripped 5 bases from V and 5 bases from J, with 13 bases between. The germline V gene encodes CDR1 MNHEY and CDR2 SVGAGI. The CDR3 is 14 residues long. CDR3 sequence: CASSPLFSNNEQFF. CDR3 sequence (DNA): TGTGCCAGCAGTCCTCTTTTCAGTAACAATGAGCAGTTCTTC.

CDR3: CASSYSGQFSYEQYF. The CDR3 DNA follows: TGTGCCAGCAGTTACTCGGGACAGTTTTCCTACGAGCAGTACTTC. The chain joins TRBV6-6 to TRBJ2-7; TRBD1 agrees at 7 bases. Germline V lookup: CDR1 MNHNY, CDR2 SVGAGI (reference sequence). The CDR3 has 15 amino acids. The V and J ends lost 0 bases and 1 base, in that order; junction bases with no gene match: 3.